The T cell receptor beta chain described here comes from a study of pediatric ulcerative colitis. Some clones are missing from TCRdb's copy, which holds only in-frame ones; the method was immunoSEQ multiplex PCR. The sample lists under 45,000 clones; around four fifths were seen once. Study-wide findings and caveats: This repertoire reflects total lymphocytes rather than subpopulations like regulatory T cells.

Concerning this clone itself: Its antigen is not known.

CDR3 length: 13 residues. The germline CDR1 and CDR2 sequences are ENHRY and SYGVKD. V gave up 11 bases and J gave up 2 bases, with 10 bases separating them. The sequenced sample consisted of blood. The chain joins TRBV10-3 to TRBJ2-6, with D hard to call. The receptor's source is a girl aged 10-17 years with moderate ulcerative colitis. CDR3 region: CAASEAGANVLTF. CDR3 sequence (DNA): TGTGCCGCCTCAGAAGCTGGGGCCAACGTCCTGACTTTC.